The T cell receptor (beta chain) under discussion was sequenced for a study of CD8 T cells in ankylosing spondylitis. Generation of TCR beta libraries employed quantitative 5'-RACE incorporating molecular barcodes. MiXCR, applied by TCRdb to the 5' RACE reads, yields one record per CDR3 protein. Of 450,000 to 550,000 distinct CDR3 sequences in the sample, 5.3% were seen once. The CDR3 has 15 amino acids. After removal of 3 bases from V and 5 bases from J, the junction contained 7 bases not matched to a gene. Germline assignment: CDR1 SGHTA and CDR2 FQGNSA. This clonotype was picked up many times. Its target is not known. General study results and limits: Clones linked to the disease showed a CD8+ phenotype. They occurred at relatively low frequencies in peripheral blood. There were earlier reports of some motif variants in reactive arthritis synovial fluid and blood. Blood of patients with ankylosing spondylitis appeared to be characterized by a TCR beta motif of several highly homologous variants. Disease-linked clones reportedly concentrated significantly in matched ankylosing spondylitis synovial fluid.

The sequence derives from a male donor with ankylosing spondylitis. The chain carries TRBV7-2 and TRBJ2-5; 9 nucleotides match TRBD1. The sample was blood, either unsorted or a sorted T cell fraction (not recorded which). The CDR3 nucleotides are TGTGCCAGCAGCTTCGCCGGGACAGGGTATGAGACCCAGTACTTC. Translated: CASSFAGTGYETQYF.